The text below deals with one T cell receptor beta chain. These data come from a study of T cell changes during pregnancy in multiple sclerosis. This table comes from immunoSEQ multiplex PCR, and its TCRdb copy is limited to in-frame clones, with some not included. Among 85,000 to 100,000 clones listed, roughly nine tenths were seen once. Losses at the gene ends were 5 bases for V and 12 bases for J; bases not matched to a gene: 13. CDR3 size: 16 residues. Per the germline V gene, CDR1 is PRHDT and CDR2 is FYEKMQ (reference sequence). The material was peripheral blood, obtained in the first trimester of pregnancy. This TCR came from a female donor with multiple sclerosis, enrolled in a pregnancy study. The chain combines TRBV13 with TRBJ2-1, with TRBD2 identical over 13 bases. The CDR3 nucleotides read TGTGCCAGCAGCCCCGAACTAGCGGGAGGGCCCGGGGGGCAGTTCTTC. Amino acids: CASSPELAGGPGGQFF.